Here is one T cell receptor beta chain with its context. These data come from a study of blood T cell repertoires in COVID-19. On the study more broadly: Nucleic acid was either cDNA or gDNA, and it came from T cells, B-cell-depleted T cells, or PBMCs.

Libraries were prepared by immunoSEQ multiplex PCR; TCRdb keeps only in-frame clonotypes and omits some of them. The sample has about 400,000 clones, about 90% seen once. The CDR3 is 14 amino acids. Trimming cost V 6 bases and J 7 bases, with 19 bases left between them. The germline gives CDR1 SNHLY, CDR2 FYNNEI. The source material was PBMCs or T cells enriched from blood (not recorded which). This chain joins TRBV2 and TRBJ2-7; tentative D call: TRBD2 (6 bases). The origin of this receptor is a woman in her thirties who had recovered from COVID-19. For the CDR3, the DNA is TGTGCCAGCAGAGCACCGGACCCGGCGGGGGAGCAGTACTTC. The encoded protein is CASRAPDPAGEQYF.